The next 13 T cell receptor beta chains were all read from a single sample in a study of beta chain features in type 1 diabetes. TCRB transcripts that were expressed got sequenced, as all of the isolated RNA had been reverse transcribed. This table comes from immunoSEQ multiplex PCR, and its TCRdb copy is limited to in-frame clones, with some not included. The sample contains approximately 470,000 clones, about 32% of which appear only once. The material sequenced was naive CD4+ T cells from blood. These receptors all stem from a man aged 18 to 29 in good health.

The genes are TRBV4-3 and TRBJ2-4, with D possibly being TRBD1 or TRBD2 (7 bases each). This CDR3 spans 22 amino acids. Deletions cut 0 bases from V and 0 bases from J, with 27 bases between. Germline assignment: CDR1 LGHNA and CDR2 YSLEER. CDR3 sequence: CASSQDWGGGSNALLAKNIQYF. Here the CDR3 DNA reads TGCGCCAGCAGCCAAGATTGGGGAGGGGGCAGTAATGCCCTCCTAGCCAAAAACATTCAGTACTTC.

The V and J genes are TRBV6-4 and TRBJ2-5, with no clear D. CDR3 length: 13 amino acids. The V end was cut by 5 bases, the J end by 3 bases, with 10 bases between. Looked up from germline, CDR1 is MRHNA and CDR2 is SNTAGT. The CDR3 nucleotides read TGTGCCAGCAGTCTTTCGTGGGAAGAGACCCAGTACTTC. Translating gives CASSLSWEETQYF.

The rearrangement joins TRBV18 to TRBJ2-3; 15 bases line up with TRBD2. The V gene end was trimmed by 3 bases and the J gene end by 8 bases; junction bases not matched to a gene: 3. This CDR3 comprises 15 residues. CDR1 and CDR2 (germline): KGHSH, LQKENI. In DNA form, the CDR3 reads TGTGCCAGCTCACCGGGACTAGCGGGAGGACCTACGCAGTATTTT. Its translation: CASSPGLAGGPTQYF.

V usage is TRBV10-3 and J usage is TRBJ1-1, with D possibly matching TRBD1 (5 bases). The CDR3 extends over 15 amino acids. V was cut by 7 bases and J by 1 base, with 16 bases left in between. The germline V gene encodes CDR1 ENHRY and CDR2 SYGVKD. The chain's CDR3 is CAIKAQGMPNTEAFF. In DNA form, the CDR3 reads TGTGCCATCAAGGCCCAGGGCATGCCGAACACTGAAGCTTTCTTT.

The chain employs TRBV28 and TRBJ1-3; no definite D call. CDR1 is MDHEN and CDR2 is SYDVKM in the germline V gene. The CDR3 spans 12 residues. The CDR3 DNA is TGTGCGGCCGGACCCTCTGGAAACACCATATATTTT. Translation: CAAGPSGNTIYF. Variable domain in full (rest from reference TRBV28 and TRBJ1-3): DVKVTQSSRYLVKRTGEKVFLECVQDMDHENMFWYRQDPGLGLRLIYFSYDVKMKEKGDIPEGYSVSREKKERFSLILESASTNQTSMYLCAAGPSGNTIYFGEGSWLTVV.

This clone was observed a handful of times. The J gene is TRBJ2-1, the V gene TRBV4-2; 8 positions match TRBD1. The trim removed 1 base at V and 5 bases at J, leaving 4 bases unmatched. Germline values: CDR1 LGHNA, CDR2 YNFKEQ. CDR3 length: 15 residues. As DNA, the CDR3 is TGTGCCAGCAGCCAAGGGGACAGGCTCCACAATGAGCAGTTCTTC. It is translated as CASSQGDRLHNEQFF.

This clone turned up a few times. The chain couples TRBV14 to TRBJ1-2, with a tentative D call TRBD1 (6 bases). V gave up 4 bases and J gave up 4 bases, with 10 bases separating them. Germline V gene sequence: CDR1 SGHDN, CDR2 FVKESK. The CDR3 sequence is 13 residues long. Here the CDR3 reads CASSRTASYGYTF. The CDR3 DNA is TGTGCCAGCAGCCGGACAGCGAGCTATGGCTACACCTTC.

This clone came up a few times. CDR3 nucleotide sequence: TGTGCCAGCAGTTTAGGCCACTACGAGCAGTACTTC. This encodes CASSLGHYEQYF. The chain links TRBV28 to TRBJ2-7; D is unresolved. Germline CDR1 reads MDHEN; CDR2 reads SYDVKM. The ends were cut back, 2 bases at V and 3 bases at J, with 5 bases in the middle. The CDR3 has 12 residues.

The J gene is TRBJ2-7, the V gene TRBV15; 13 nucleotides agree with TRBD2. The CDR3 sequence is 16 residues long. The V gene's germline CDR1 is LNHNV and CDR2 YYDKDF (reference sequence). V gave up 1 base and J gave up 4 bases; unmatched junction bases: 4. The CDR3 DNA reads TGTGCCACCAGCAGAGGGACTAGCGGGAGTGGTTACGAGCAGTACTTC. This encodes CATSRGTSGSGYEQYF.

This clone has a handful of counts. This rearrangement joins TRBV15 to TRBJ2-1; TRBD2 matches 9 bases. CDR3 length equals 15 residues. Trimming cost V 8 bases and J 9 bases; bases outside gene matches: 14. Germline V gene lookup returns CDR1 LNHNV and CDR2 YYDKDF (reference sequence). The CDR3 loop reads CATDAGSGRYGEQFF. CDR3 nucleotide sequence: TGTGCCACCGACGCCGGGAGCGGGAGGTATGGTGAGCAGTTCTTC. The full variable domain, in which reference TRBV15 and TRBJ2-1 provide the parts outside the CDR3, is DAMVIQNPRYQVTQFGKPVTLSCSQTLNHNVMYWYQQKSSQAPKLLFHYYDKDFNNEADTPDNFQSRRPNTSFCFLDIRSPGLGDTAMYLCATDAGSGRYGEQFFGPGTRLTVL.

The V and J genes are TRBV30 and TRBJ1-3, with 12 bases that match TRBD1. With V trimmed by 4 bases and J by 0 bases, 7 bases remained unmatched. This CDR3 has 17 residues. CDR1 and CDR2 (germline): GTSNPN, SVGIG (reference sequence). CDR3 loop: CAWNTGTGGRSGNTIYF. CDR3 DNA: TGTGCCTGGAATACCGGGACAGGGGGCCGCTCTGGAAACACCATATATTTT.

This clone has a handful of counts. The chain couples TRBV30 to TRBJ2-7; D perhaps matches TRBD2 (5 bases). Germline CDR1 reads GTSNPN; CDR2 reads SVGIG (reference sequence). CDR3 length: 14 amino acids. The V gene lost 2 bases and the J gene lost 0 bases, with 11 bases spanning the gap. Here the CDR3 reads CAWSIGGRSYEQYF. The CDR3 bases are TGTGCCTGGAGTATTGGAGGCCGCTCCTACGAGCAGTACTTC.

Only a few counts were recorded for this clone. The chain recombines TRBV28 with TRBJ2-7, with D unclear. The germline gives CDR1 MDHEN, CDR2 SYDVKM. With 10 bases removed from V and 0 bases from J, the gap between germline ends came to 16 bases. The CDR3 spans 14 residues. As DNA, the CDR3 is TGTGCCACCTCCCGCCCGGGCTACTCCTACGAGCAGTACTTC. Translation gives CATSRPGYSYEQYF.